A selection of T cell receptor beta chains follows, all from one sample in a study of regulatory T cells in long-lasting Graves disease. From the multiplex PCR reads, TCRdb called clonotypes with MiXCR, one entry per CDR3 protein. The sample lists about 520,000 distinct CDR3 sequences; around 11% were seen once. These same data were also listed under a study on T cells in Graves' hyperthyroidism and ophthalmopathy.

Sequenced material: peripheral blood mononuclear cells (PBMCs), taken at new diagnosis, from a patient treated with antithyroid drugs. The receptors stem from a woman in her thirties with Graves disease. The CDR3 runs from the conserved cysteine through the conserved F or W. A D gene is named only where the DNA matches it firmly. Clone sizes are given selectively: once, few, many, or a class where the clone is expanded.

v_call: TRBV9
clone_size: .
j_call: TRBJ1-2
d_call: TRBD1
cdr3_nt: TGTGCCAGCAGCGGGGGGGGACAGATGGGCTACACCTTC
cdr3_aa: CASSGGGQMGYTF

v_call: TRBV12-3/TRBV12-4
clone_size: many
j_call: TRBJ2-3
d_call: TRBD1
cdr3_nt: TGTGCCAGCAGTTTGACAGGGGATGGTACGCAGTATTTT
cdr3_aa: CASSLTGDGTQYF

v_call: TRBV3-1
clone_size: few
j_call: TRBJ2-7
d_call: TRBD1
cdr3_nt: TGTGCCAGCAGCCAAGAGGGACAGGGGAGCTACGAGCAGTACTTC
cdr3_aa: CASSQEGQGSYEQYF

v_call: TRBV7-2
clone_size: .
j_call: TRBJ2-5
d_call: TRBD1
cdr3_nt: TGTACCAGCAGCTTGGCCGGACAGGGTGCAGCAGAGACCCAGTACTTC
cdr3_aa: CTSSLAGQGAAETQYF

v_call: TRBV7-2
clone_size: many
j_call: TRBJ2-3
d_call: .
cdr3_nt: TGTGCCAGCAGCTCCGCTAGCTCCACAGATACGCAGTATTTT
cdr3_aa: CASSSASSTDTQYF

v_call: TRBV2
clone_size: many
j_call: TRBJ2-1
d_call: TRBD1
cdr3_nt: TGTGCCAGCAGTGACGGGACAGTCTCCTACAATGAGCAGTTCTTC
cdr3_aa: CASSDGTVSYNEQFF

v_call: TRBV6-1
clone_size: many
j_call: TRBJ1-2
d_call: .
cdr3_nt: TGTGCCAGCACGGGGATCGGTCGGTACTACACCTTC
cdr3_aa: CASTGIGRYYTF

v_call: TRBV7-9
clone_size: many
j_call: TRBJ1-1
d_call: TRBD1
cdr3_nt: TGTGCCAGCAGCCCCCTCCGGGACAGGGGCCCTGAAGCTTTCTTT
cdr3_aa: CASSPLRDRGPEAFF

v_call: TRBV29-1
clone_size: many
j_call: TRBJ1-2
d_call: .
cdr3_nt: TGCAGCGTTGAACCACAGGACCCCTTGGGCTACACCTTC
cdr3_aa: CSVEPQDPLGYTF

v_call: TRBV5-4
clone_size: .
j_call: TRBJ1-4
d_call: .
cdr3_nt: TGTGCCAGCAGCTTAAGGGGCGTTAATGAAAAACTGTTTTTT
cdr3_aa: CASSLRGVNEKLFF

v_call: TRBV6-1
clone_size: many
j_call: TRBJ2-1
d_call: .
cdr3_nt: TGTGCCAGCAGAGCCGGTTCGGCTAGCCGATACAATGAGCAGTTCTTC
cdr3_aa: CASRAGSASRYNEQFF

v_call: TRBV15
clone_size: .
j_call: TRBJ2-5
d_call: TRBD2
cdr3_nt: TGTGCCACCAGCAGAGATAGCATAAGCAGCGGGAGGGGAGAGACCCAGTACTTC
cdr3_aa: CATSRDSISSGRGETQYF

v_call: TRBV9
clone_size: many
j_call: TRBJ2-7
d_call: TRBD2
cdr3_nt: TGTGCCAGCAGCGTCTCAGCGGGGAGCTCCTACGAGCAGTACTTC
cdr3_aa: CASSVSAGSSYEQYF

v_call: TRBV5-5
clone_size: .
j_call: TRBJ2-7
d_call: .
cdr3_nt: TGTGCCAGCAGCTTCAAAACCGCTACCGGGACTTACACCTACGAGCAGTACTTC
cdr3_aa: CASSFKTATGTYTYEQYF

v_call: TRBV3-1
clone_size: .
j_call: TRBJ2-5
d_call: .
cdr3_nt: TGTGCCAGCAGCTCTCAGGTGGGAAGGGTCGAGACCCAGTACTTC
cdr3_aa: CASSSQVGRVETQYF

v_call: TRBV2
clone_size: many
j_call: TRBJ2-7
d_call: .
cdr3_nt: TGTGCCACCCACGAGCAGTACTTC
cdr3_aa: CATHEQYF

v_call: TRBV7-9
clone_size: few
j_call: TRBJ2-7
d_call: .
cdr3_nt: TGTGCCAGCAGCTGGCAGATGGTTGAAGGACCCCTCGCCTCCTACGAGCAGTACTTC
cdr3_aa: CASSWQMVEGPLASYEQYF

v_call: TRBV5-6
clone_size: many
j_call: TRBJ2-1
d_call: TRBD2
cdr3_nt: TGTGCCAGCAGGGGACTAGCGGGAGTCAATGAGCAGTTCTTC
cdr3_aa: CASRGLAGVNEQFF

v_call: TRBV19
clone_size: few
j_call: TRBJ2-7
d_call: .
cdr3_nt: TGTGCCAGTAGTCCCCAGTCGGTCCATACCCGCTACGAGCAGTACTTC
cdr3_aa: CASSPQSVHTRYEQYF

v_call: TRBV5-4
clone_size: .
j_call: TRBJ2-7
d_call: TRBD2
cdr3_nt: TGTGCCAGCAGCTTGGCGGGAGGGCCGTTCGAGCAGTACTTC
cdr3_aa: CASSLAGGPFEQYF

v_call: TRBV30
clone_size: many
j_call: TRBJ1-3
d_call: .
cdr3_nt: TGTGCCTGGACCCGGGGTCGGGGAAACACCATATATTTT
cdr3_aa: CAWTRGRGNTIYF

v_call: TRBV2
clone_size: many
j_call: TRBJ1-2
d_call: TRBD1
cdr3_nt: TGTGCCAGCAGCGAGCCGAACAGGGGGAACTATGGCTACACCTTC
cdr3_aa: CASSEPNRGNYGYTF

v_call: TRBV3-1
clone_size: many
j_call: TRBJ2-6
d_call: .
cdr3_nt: TGTGCCAGCAGCCAAGATCGACCTGGGGCCAACGTCCTGACTTTC
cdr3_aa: CASSQDRPGANVLTF

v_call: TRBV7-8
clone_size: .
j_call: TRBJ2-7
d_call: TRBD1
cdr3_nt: TGTGCCAGCAGTCGGGACAGGGACGGCGAGCAGTACTTC
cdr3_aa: CASSRDRDGEQYF

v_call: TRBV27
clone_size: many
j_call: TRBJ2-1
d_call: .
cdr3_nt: TGTGCCAGCAGTTTACGGCCTTACAATGAGCAGTTCTTC
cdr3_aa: CASSLRPYNEQFF

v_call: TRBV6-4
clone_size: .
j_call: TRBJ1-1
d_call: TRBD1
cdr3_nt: TGTGCCAGCAGTGCGACCTATGACAGGGTGGCTGAAGCTTTCTTT
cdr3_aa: CASSATYDRVAEAFF

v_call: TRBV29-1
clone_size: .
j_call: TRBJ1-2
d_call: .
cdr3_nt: TGCAGCGTTGGGGGCATGAACTATGGCTACACCTTC
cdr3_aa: CSVGGMNYGYTF

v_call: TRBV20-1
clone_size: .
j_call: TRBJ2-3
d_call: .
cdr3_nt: TGCAGTGCAAGCCTCCGGGGGGCAACAGATACGCAGTATTTT
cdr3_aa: CSASLRGATDTQYF

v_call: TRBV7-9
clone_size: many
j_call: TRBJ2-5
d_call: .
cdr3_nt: TGTGCCAGCAGCTCACGGTTCATACAGGGCCGAACGGTGAGGCAAGAGACCCAGTACTTC
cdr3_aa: CASSSRFIQGRTVRQETQYF

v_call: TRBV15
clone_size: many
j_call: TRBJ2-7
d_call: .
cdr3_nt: TGTGCCACCAGCAGAGATTCGGTAGGGGTCAGCGAGCAGTACTTC
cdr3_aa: CATSRDSVGVSEQYF

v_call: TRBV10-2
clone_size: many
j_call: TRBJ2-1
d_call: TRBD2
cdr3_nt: TGCGCCAGCAGTGAGTGGAGGAGCGGGAGATCTATGACGTTCTTC
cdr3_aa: CASSEWRSGRSMTFF

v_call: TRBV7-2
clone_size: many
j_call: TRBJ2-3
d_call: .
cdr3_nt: TGTGCCAGCAGCCCTAGGGATCTTCGGGACCACGGCCGCACAGATACGCAGTATTTT
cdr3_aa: CASSPRDLRDHGRTDTQYF

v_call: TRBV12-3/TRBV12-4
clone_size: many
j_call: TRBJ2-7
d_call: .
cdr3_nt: TGTGCCAGCAGGGCTCCAGCGTACCACGAGCAGTACTTC
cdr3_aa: CASRAPAYHEQYF

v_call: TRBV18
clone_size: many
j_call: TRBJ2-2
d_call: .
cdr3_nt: TGTGCCAGTATGGCGGGACAGAACACCGGGGAGCTGTTTTTT
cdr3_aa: CASMAGQNTGELFF

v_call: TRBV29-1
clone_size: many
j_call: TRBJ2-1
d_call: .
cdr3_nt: TGCAGCCTATGGGACTCCCTATACAATGAGCAGTTCTTC
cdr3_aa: CSLWDSLYNEQFF

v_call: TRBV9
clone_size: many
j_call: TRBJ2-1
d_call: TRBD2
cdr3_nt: TGTGCCAGCAGTAGAGGGACTAGCGGGACCTACAATGAGCAGTTCTTC
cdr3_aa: CASSRGTSGTYNEQFF